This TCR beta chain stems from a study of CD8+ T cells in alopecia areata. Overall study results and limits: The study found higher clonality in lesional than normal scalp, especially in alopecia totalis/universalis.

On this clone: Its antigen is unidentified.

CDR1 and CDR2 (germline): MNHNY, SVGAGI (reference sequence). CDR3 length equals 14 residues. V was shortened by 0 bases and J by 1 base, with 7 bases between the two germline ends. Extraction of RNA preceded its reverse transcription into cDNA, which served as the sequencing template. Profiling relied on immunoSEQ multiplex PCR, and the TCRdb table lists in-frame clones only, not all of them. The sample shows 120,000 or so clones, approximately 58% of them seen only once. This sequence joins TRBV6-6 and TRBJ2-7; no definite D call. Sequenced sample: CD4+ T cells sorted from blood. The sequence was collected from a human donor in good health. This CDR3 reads CASSYSIRSYEQYF. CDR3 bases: TGTGCCAGCAGTTACTCGATACGGTCCTACGAGCAGTACTTC.